Ten or more counts support the clone carrying this T cell receptor (beta chain). Its specificity is unknown. This record comes from a study of breast tumors, draining lymph nodes, adjacent tissues. General study results and limits: Tumors had less TCR diversity than lymph nodes, more than nontumor tissue. That most tumor T cells come from lymph nodes remained unproven. The data were judged consistent with most tumor T cells coming from lymph node and expanding in tumor. Compared with basal-like, luminal-like tumors shared significantly more repertoire with nontumor tissue.

TCRdb re-derived calls from the multiplex PCR reads in MiXCR, one entry per CDR3 protein. The data contain 200,000 to 300,000 distinct CDR3 sequences, roughly 30% of them singletons. The V end was cut by 8 bases, the J end by 3 bases, with 15 bases between. Germline V CDR1 and CDR2: ENHRY, SYGVKD. The CDR3 runs to 14 residues. Samples came from axillary lymph nodes draining the breast cancer. This sequence joins TRBV10-3 and TRBJ2-3, with D perhaps matching TRBD2 (7 bases). Sequences were obtained from axillary lymph node tissue. The receptor was derived from a female donor with breast cancer. Some clones in this sample may be carry-over from other donors' samples. DNA of the CDR3: TGTGCCATCCGGGGGCGGGAGATTACAGATACGCAGTATTTT. Amino acids: CAIRGREITDTQYF.